Listed below are T cell receptor beta chains from one sample, sequenced in a study of regulatory T cells in long-lasting Graves disease. TCRdb processed the multiplex PCR reads anew with MiXCR; each CDR3 protein has one entry. The sample consists of roughly 500,000 distinct CDR3 sequences, 22% of them appearing once. The sample consisted of peripheral blood mononuclear cells (PBMCs), taken when the disease was refractory, from a patient treated with antithyroid drugs. Receptors were obtained from a female donor with Graves disease. The CDR3 runs from the conserved cysteine through the conserved F or W. Each record gives: V gene, D gene, clone size, J gene, CDR3 protein. D genes are given only for firm matches. Only part of the rows carry a size: once, few, many, or a class if the clone is expanded.

>TRBV6-5|NA|many|TRBJ1-5
CASSSPVGNQPQHF
>TRBV19|NA|few|TRBJ2-2
CASSMAETNTGELFF
>TRBV9|NA|NA|TRBJ2-5
CASSVGGGRETQYF
>TRBV27|NA|few|TRBJ2-7
CASSLSSWGEQYF
>TRBV7-2|NA|many|TRBJ2-7
CASSSPGTPYEQYF
>TRBV7-9|TRBD2|NA|TRBJ2-3
CASRATSGSLKSTDTQYF
>TRBV29-1|NA|many|TRBJ1-2
CSANLGRYYGYTF
>TRBV5-1|NA|NA|TRBJ1-3
CASSLGTPWAWSTIYF
>TRBV7-2|NA|NA|TRBJ2-3
CASSLAFSRKDTQYF
>TRBV4-1|NA|NA|TRBJ1-2
CASSQVQGNYGYTF
>TRBV3-1|TRBD1|few|TRBJ1-6
CASSRGTGVSPLHF
>TRBV6-2/TRBV6-3|NA|NA|TRBJ1-3
CASSYSEYTQGNTIYF
>TRBV7-2|TRBD1|many|TRBJ1-2
CASSLVPSDRVGYTF
>TRBV5-5|NA|NA|TRBJ2-5
CASSLGAGGETQYF
>TRBV2|NA|many|TRBJ1-4
CASSARTQPNEKLFF
>TRBV24-1|NA|many|TRBJ2-5
CATSGRLAETQYF
>TRBV7-9|TRBD1|NA|TRBJ2-2
CASRWTGSTGELFF
>TRBV9|NA|NA|TRBJ2-2
CASSVGLIGGELFF